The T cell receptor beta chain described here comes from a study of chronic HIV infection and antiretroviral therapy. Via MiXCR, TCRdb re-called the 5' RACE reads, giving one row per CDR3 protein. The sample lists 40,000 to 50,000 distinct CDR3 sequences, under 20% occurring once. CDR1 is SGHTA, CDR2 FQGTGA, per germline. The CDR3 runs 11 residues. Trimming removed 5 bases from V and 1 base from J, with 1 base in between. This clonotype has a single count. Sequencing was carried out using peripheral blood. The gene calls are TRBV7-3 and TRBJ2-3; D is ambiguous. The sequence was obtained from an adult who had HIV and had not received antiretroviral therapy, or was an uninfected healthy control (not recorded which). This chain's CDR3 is CASSRTDTQYF. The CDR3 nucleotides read TGTGCCAGCAGCCGCACAGATACGCAGTATTTT.